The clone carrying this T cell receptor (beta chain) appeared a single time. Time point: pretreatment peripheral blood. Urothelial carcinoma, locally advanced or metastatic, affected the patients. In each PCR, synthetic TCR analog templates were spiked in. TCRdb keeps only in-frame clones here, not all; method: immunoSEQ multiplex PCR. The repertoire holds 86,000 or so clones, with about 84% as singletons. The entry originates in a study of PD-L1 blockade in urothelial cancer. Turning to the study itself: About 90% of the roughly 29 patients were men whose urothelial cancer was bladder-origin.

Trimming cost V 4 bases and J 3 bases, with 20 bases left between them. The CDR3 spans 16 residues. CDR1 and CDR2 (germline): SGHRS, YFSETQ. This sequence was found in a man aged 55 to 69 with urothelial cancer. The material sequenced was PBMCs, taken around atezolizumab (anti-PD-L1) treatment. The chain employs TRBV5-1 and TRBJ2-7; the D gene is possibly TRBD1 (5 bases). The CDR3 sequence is CASSQLSRQGGYEQYF. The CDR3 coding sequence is TGCGCCAGCAGCCAGTTAAGTAGGCAGGGCGGCTACGAGCAGTACTTC. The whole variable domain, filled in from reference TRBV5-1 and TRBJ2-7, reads KAGVTQTPRYLIKTRGQQVTLSCSPISGHRSVSWYQQTPGQGLQFLFEYFSETQRNKGNFPGRFSGRQFSNSRSEMNVSTLELGDSALYLCASSQLSRQGGYEQYFGPGTRLTVT.